This T cell receptor beta chain was recorded in a study of T-cell reconstitution after alpha-beta-depleted transplantation in children. Study findings and constraints: Alpha-beta T cells present about two months after transplant were reported to originate from several hundred expanded graft clones. One year post-transplant, T-cell counts and diversity were largely derived from T cells produced anew.

In the case of this clonotype: The antigen is not known.

Preparing the TCRbeta library involved the use of unique molecular identifiers. TCRdb itself ran the PCR reads through MiXCR, one entry per CDR3 protein. The repertoire has hundreds of thousands of distinct CDR3 sequences, roughly 26% of them found once; the top ten carry less than 3.5%. V lost 0 bases, J lost 4 bases, and 12 bases lay in between. The CDR3 has 15 amino acids. Germline loops: CDR1 DFQATT, CDR2 SNEGSKA (reference sequence). The sequences come from PBMCs, collected before TCRalphabeta/CD19-depleted stem cell transplant. V usage is TRBV20-1 and J usage is TRBJ1-4; unclear D gene. This sequence was found in a girl aged 2-9 years with Fanconi anemia, due to receive a stem cell transplant. CDR3 region: CSARDWAASNEKLFF. In DNA form, the CDR3 reads TGCAGTGCTAGAGATTGGGCAGCAAGTAATGAAAAACTGTTTTTT.